This TCR beta chain was retrieved from a study of beta chain features in type 1 diabetes. The CDR3 extends over 15 amino acids. With V trimmed by 4 bases and J by 4 bases, 9 bases remained unmatched. Germline CDR1 and CDR2: MGHRA and YSYEKL. cDNA synthesis used the whole RNA isolate, giving expressed TCRB sequences. TCRdb's copy holds only in-frame clones and misses some; the assay was immunoSEQ multiplex PCR. The sample carries hundreds of thousands of clones, roughly 13% recorded once. Donors contributed one heparinised blood draw apiece, averaging around 120 mL. Without exception, sorted populations had purity beyond 95%. For this clone: Antigen specificity is unknown.

Findings and caveats of the study: Type 1 diabetes patients had TCRB CDR3s that were shorter (moderately but significantly so) in all four CD4+ subsets.

The chain carries TRBV4-1 and TRBJ1-2; 7 bases match TRBD1. Sequenced input: naive CD4+ T cells from blood. This TCR was recovered from a man aged 18 to 30 with type 1 diabetes. CDR3 bases: TGCGCCAGCAGCCCACCCGACAGGGCGGCCTATGGCTACACCTTC. As protein: CASSPPDRAAYGYTF.